Each of the 21 T cell receptor beta chains below was sequenced from the same sample in a study of blood T cells in healthy people across ages. Together with a sample-barcoded 5' primer, a J-beta primer mix was included in a second PCR lasting about 7 to 11 cycles. MiXCR, run by TCRdb on the 5' RACE reads, gives a single entry per CDR3 protein. In the table there are some 1,800,000 distinct CDR3 sequences, about 39% of which are singletons. Sequences were obtained from blood. These receptors all stem from a human donor in good health.

The J gene is TRBJ1-1, the V gene TRBV3-1; a possible D gene is TRBD1 (6 bases). The V gene's germline CDR1 is LGHDT and CDR2 YNNKEL (reference sequence). Trimming pared 4 bases from V and 4 bases from J, leaving 13 bases between. The CDR3 runs to 14 residues. The CDR3 bases are TGTGCCAGCAGCCCCTCGGGGGGCATCACTGAAGCTTTCTTT. It translates to CASSPSGGITEAFF.

This chain connects TRBV25-1 to TRBJ2-7; D uncertain. The CDR3 loop spans 14 amino acids. Trimming removed 1 base from V and 2 bases from J, with 9 bases in between. Germline V lookup: CDR1 MGHDK, CDR2 SYGVNS. CDR3 bases: TGTGCCAGCAGTGAATTTGACGGCGCCTACGAGCAGTACTTC. It is translated as CASSEFDGAYEQYF.

The chain is built from TRBV3-1 and TRBJ2-1; tentatively, D is TRBD2 (5 bases). Germline V gives CDR1 LGHDT, CDR2 YNNKEL (reference sequence). V lost 0 bases and J lost 1, with 16 bases in between. The CDR3 is made up of 18 amino acids. The CDR3 DNA reads TGTGCCAGCAGCCAAGAACCAGACTATCTAACGTCCTACAATGAGCAGTTCTTC. Translating it yields CASSQEPDYLTSYNEQFF.

V usage is TRBV29-1 and J usage is TRBJ2-1; 9 bases fit TRBD1. The CDR3 spans 15 residues. The germline V gene encodes CDR1 SQVTM and CDR2 ANQGSEA. The trim removed 7 bases at V and 8 bases at J, leaving 15 bases unmatched. The CDR3 loop reads CSAGRPGQGNDEQFF. DNA of the CDR3: TGCAGCGCCGGGCGACCGGGACAGGGTAACGATGAGCAGTTCTTC.

This clonotype has just one count. This chain links TRBV2 with TRBJ1-1; 8 bases map to TRBD1. CDR1 and CDR2 (germline): SNHLY, FYNNEI. This CDR3 comprises 12 residues. V was clipped by 6 bases and J by 10 bases; unmatched bases: 7. Here the CDR3 reads CASSTDRVLAFF. CDR3 in DNA: TGTGCCAGCAGCACGGACAGGGTACTAGCTTTCTTT.

This chain joins TRBV6-5 and TRBJ1-6, with D perhaps TRBD1 (6 bases). This CDR3 has 13 residues. The V and J ends lost 8 bases and 9 bases respectively, with 14 bases between them. Looked up from germline, CDR1 is MNHEY and CDR2 is SVGAGI. Here the CDR3 reads CASRVQGISPLHF. DNA for the CDR3: TGTGCCAGCCGGGTTCAGGGGATTTCACCCCTCCACTTT.

This chain links TRBV12-3 or TRBV12-4 with TRBJ1-2; D uncertain. CDR3 length: 13 residues. V lost 2 bases and J 8 bases, leaving 12 bases between the germline ends. CDR3 coding DNA: TGTGCCAGCAGTTTATCTTGGGGTCAGGGCTACACCTTC. It is translated as CASSLSWGQGYTF.

V and J are TRBV29-1 and TRBJ2-1; D ambiguous. This CDR3 spans 13 amino acids. Trimming pared 7 bases from V and 0 bases from J, leaving 10 bases between. The V gene's germline CDR1 is SQVTM and CDR2 ANQGSEA. This CDR3 reads CSEVGSSYNEQFF. The CDR3 DNA sequence: TGCAGCGAAGTCGGTAGCTCCTACAATGAGCAGTTCTTC.

The rearrangement links TRBV4-3 to TRBJ2-6; no reliable D call. This CDR3 contains 20 residues. Germline CDR1 and CDR2: LGHNA and YSLEER. V lost 3 bases to trimming and J lost 0 bases, with 21 bases between them. DNA of the CDR3: TGCGCCAGCAGCCAGCTACCGTCGGGCCTGAAAAGCTCTGGGGCCAACGTCCTGACTTTC. Protein sequence: CASSQLPSGLKSSGANVLTF.

The rearrangement uses TRBV15 and TRBJ2-7; 7 bases fit TRBD1. Germline V gene data show CDR1 as LNHNV and CDR2 as YYDKDF (reference sequence). The trim removed 3 bases at V and 4 bases at J, leaving 9 bases unmatched. The CDR3 runs 15 residues. This chain's CDR3 is CATSSNRDSTYEQYF. For the CDR3, the DNA is TGTGCCACCAGCAGTAACCGGGACAGCACATACGAGCAGTACTTC.

This clonotype was found a few times. This chain uses TRBV5-1 with TRBJ2-5, with a tentative D call TRBD2 (5 bases). Near its end, the DNA agrees better with TRBJ2-7, so the J call may be wrong. Germline assignment: CDR1 SGHRS and CDR2 YFSETQ. The CDR3 runs 13 residues. Here the CDR3 DNA reads TGCGCCAGCAGCTTGGGAATCGAGGGCGAGCAGTACTTC. This codes for CASSLGIEGEQYF.

V and J are TRBV29-1 and TRBJ2-6; possible D gene TRBD2, 5 bases. Trimming stripped 4 bases from V and 2 bases from J, with 9 bases between. This CDR3 is built from 14 residues. Looked up from germline, CDR1 is SQVTM and CDR2 is ANQGSEA. CDR3 DNA sequence: TGCAGCGTTGCGGGGATGGCTGGGGCCAACGTCCTGACTTTC. Translated: CSVAGMAGANVLTF.

The V gene is TRBV20-1, the J gene TRBJ2-1; 11 positions match TRBD2. From germline, CDR1 is DFQATT and CDR2 SNEGSKA (reference sequence). CDR3 size: 14 residues. Trimming removed 1 base from V and 14 bases from J; junction bases left unmatched: 10. The CDR3 is CSARVTSGARSKFF. The CDR3 coding sequence is TGCAGTGCTAGAGTGACTAGCGGGGCACGATCAAAGTTCTTC.

CDR3 protein: CASSSLKRTEAFF. The CDR3 DNA reads TGTGCCAGCAGCTCCCTAAAGAGGACTGAAGCTTTCTTT. The chain links TRBV7-2 to TRBJ1-1, with D uncertain. Trimming removed 4 bases at V and 5 bases at J, with 11 bases between. This CDR3 region has 13 residues. Germline V CDR1 and CDR2: SGHTA, FQGNSA.

The chain links TRBV13 to TRBJ2-3; 10 positions match TRBD1. V trimming: 6 bases; J trimming: 2 bases; junction bases outside the gene matches: 8. The CDR3 is made up of 16 amino acids. The V gene's germline CDR1 is PRHDT and CDR2 FYEKMQ (reference sequence). Written as DNA, the CDR3 is TGTGCCAGCAGAGAGACGGGACAGGGGTCCACAGATACGCAGTATTTT. Its translation is CASRETGQGSTDTQYF.

The count of this clonotype is one. This chain uses TRBV11-2 with TRBJ2-1; 8 bases fit TRBD1. Germline CDR1 and CDR2: SGHAT and FQNNGV. There are 13 residues in the CDR3. Trimming at V came to 5 bases and at J to 15 bases, leaving 12 bases not matched to a gene. The CDR3 region has the DNA TGTGCCAGCAGCCAAATAGGACAGGGAATTATGTTCTTC. Translated, it gives CASSQIGQGIMFF.

The chain links TRBV10-3 to TRBJ2-5; TRBD1 or TRBD2 may be the D gene (6 bases each). V was clipped by 0 bases and J by 5 bases, with 13 bases between them. The CDR3 contains 15 residues. Germline CDR1 is ENHRY and CDR2 is SYGVKD. CDR3 bases: TGTGCCATCAGTGAGTCGAAATCGGGGGCCGAGACCCAGTACTTC. Its translation is CAISESKSGAETQYF.

This chain joins TRBV7-6 and TRBJ1-1; unclear D gene. V was shortened by 4 bases and J by 3 bases, with 12 bases between the two germline ends. This CDR3 has 14 residues. Per germline, CDR1 SGHVS and CDR2 FNYEAQ. The CDR3 is CASSSEGSDTEAFF. As DNA, the CDR3 is TGTGCCAGCAGCTCAGAGGGCTCGGACACTGAAGCTTTCTTT.

This chain connects TRBV4-2 to TRBJ1-6; no clear D. Germline V gene data show CDR1 as LGHNA and CDR2 as YNFKEQ. The V and J ends lost 1 base and 8 bases respectively, with 12 bases between them. The CDR3 sequence is 15 residues long. The CDR3 DNA is TGTGCCAGCAGCCAAGGATTTGGCCGTTATTCACCCCTCCACTTT. This encodes CASSQGFGRYSPLHF.

The chain's CDR3 is CAINYEGKVFNSVQPQHF. The CDR3 DNA sequence: TGTGCGATAAATTATGAGGGTAAGGTCTTCAACTCGGTGCAGCCCCAGCATTTT. The chain carries TRBV12-3 or TRBV12-4 and TRBJ1-5; D not certain. The CDR3 runs to 18 residues.

The chain has TRBV11-2 and TRBJ2-3, with D perhaps matching TRBD2 (6 bases). V shed 4 bases and J shed 8 bases, with 16 bases lying between them. Germline V gene sequence: CDR1 SGHAT, CDR2 FQNNGV. The length of the CDR3 is 14 residues. CDR3 sequence reads: CASSWRGLPGTQYF. In nucleotides, the CDR3 is TGTGCCAGCAGCTGGAGGGGACTGCCTGGTACGCAGTATTTT.